Below are 16 T cell receptor beta chains sequenced from a single sample in a study of T cells in localized non-small cell lung cancer. Clones were sequenced by immunoSEQ multiplex PCR, and TCRdb holds only the in-frame ones, with some missing. The sample yields approximately 10,000 clones, approximately 85% seen once. Sample: peripheral blood mononuclear cells, taken before any cancer treatment. Receptor source: a female donor aged 60 or older with stage II lung adenocarcinoma.

V and J are TRBV5-1 and TRBJ2-5, with TRBD2 matching 11 bases. There are 17 residues in the CDR3. The V and J ends lost 0 bases and 5 bases, in that order; junction bases with no gene match: 9. From germline, CDR1 is SGHRS and CDR2 YFSETQ. In DNA form, the CDR3 reads TGCGCCAGCAGCTTGGAGCCCCCCCTAGCGGGAGGCGAGACCCAGTACTTC. This codes for CASSLEPPLAGGETQYF.

The CDR3 loop reads CASSLGAGGYEQYF. As DNA, the CDR3 is TGCGCCAGCAGCTTGGGGGCGGGAGGGTACGAGCAGTACTTC. V usage is TRBV5-1 and J usage is TRBJ2-7; TRBD2 aligns across 9 bases. The V gene's germline CDR1 is SGHRS and CDR2 YFSETQ. The CDR3 has 14 residues. Trimming removed 0 bases from V and 4 bases from J; junction bases left unmatched: 2.

In its sample, this clone was seen a few times. The gene calls are TRBV28 and TRBJ2-1; 12 bases align to TRBD2. Germline V gives CDR1 MDHEN, CDR2 SYDVKM. The CDR3 spans 15 residues. The trim removed 6 bases at V and 5 bases at J, leaving 5 bases unmatched. In DNA form, the CDR3 reads TGTGCCAGCAGCCCGCTAGCGGGAGGGGACAATGAGCAGTTCTTC. It specifies CASSPLAGGDNEQFF.

The rearrangement uses TRBV5-1 and TRBJ1-1; D remains ambiguous. CDR3 length: 13 residues. Trimming pared 1 base from V and 0 bases from J, leaving 4 bases between. Germline V CDR1 and CDR2: SGHRS, YFSETQ. The CDR3 DNA reads as TGCGCCAGCAGCTTGTTCCTGAACACTGAAGCTTTCTTT. Its protein product is CASSLFLNTEAFF. The variable domain in full, completed from reference TRBV5-1 and TRBJ1-1, reads KAGVTQTPRYLIKTRGQQVTLSCSPISGHRSVSWYQQTPGQGLQFLFEYFSETQRNKGNFPGRFSGRQFSNSRSEMNVSTLELGDSALYLCASSLFLNTEAFFGQGTRLTVV.

The chain uses TRBV7-9 and TRBJ1-2; no clear D gene. The V end lost 1 base, the J end lost 8 bases, and 14 bases lay between the germline ends. The CDR3 covers 14 residues. Germline lookup yields CDR1 SEHNR and CDR2 FQNEAQ (reference sequence). In DNA form, the CDR3 reads TGTGCCAGCAGCTTAGAAGGGCCTCCGGGAGGCTACACCTTC. Translating it yields CASSLEGPPGGYTF.

This chain connects TRBV5-5 to TRBJ1-1; no clear D. The CDR3 has 15 amino acids. V was pared by 2 bases and J by 1 base, with 12 bases between. Germline V lookup: CDR1 SGHKS, CDR2 YYEKEE (reference sequence). CDR3 sequence (DNA): TGTGCCAGCAGCTTCGGGCGCCTGAGGAACACTGAAGCTTTCTTT. Protein sequence: CASSFGRLRNTEAFF.

This chain joins TRBV2 and TRBJ2-1; no reliable D call. Trimming took 8 bases from V and 4 from J, leaving 9 bases between them. This CDR3 region has 12 residues. Germline V gives CDR1 SNHLY, CDR2 FYNNEI. CDR3 sequence reads: CASLIIYNEQFF. In DNA, the CDR3 is TGTGCCAGCCTCATTATTTACAATGAGCAGTTCTTC.

The CDR3 DNA reads as TGTGCCAGCAGCTCCATAAGACAGGGCGGTAGGAAGACTGAAGCTTTCTTT. Protein sequence: CASSSIRQGGRKTEAFF. This chain joins TRBV13 and TRBJ1-1; TRBD1 matches at 7 bases. Germline V gene data show CDR1 as PRHDT and CDR2 as FYEKMQ (reference sequence). The CDR3 sequence is 17 residues long. V lost 4 bases to trimming and J lost 5 bases; unmatched junction nucleotides: 16.

In DNA form, the CDR3 reads TGTGCCAGCTCACCGGATGGGGAGCTAGCGGCTCTAAGGGGCGAGCAGTACTTC. Translation: CASSPDGELAALRGEQYF. V usage is TRBV18 and J usage is TRBJ2-7; TRBD2 aligns across 7 bases. Germline V gene lookup returns CDR1 KGHSH and CDR2 LQKENI. The CDR3 loop spans 18 amino acids. Trimming removed 3 bases from V and 6 bases from J; junction bases left unmatched: 20.

This sequence joins TRBV4-1 and TRBJ2-7; D remains unclear. V was cut by 0 bases and J by 6 bases, with 15 bases left in between. CDR1 MGHRA and CDR2 YSYEKL come from the germline V gene. The CDR3 has 15 amino acids. CDR3 sequence (DNA): TGCGCCAGCAGCCAAGATCGTCCCATCTTTAGCGAGCAGTACTTC. This gives the protein CASSQDRPIFSEQYF.

This chain links TRBV4-1 with TRBJ2-7, with D possibly matching TRBD2 (6 bases). CDR1 MGHRA and CDR2 YSYEKL come from the germline V gene. This CDR3 is built from 14 residues. V shed 2 bases and J shed 3 bases, with 11 bases lying between them. CDR3 sequence reads: CASSQPGLNYEQYF. Written as DNA, the CDR3 is TGCGCCAGCAGCCAACCGGGACTGAACTACGAGCAGTACTTC.

The chain recombines TRBV10-2 with TRBJ1-3; TRBD1 might be the D (6 bases). Trimming removed 4 bases at V and 3 bases at J, with 13 bases between. This CDR3 is built from 15 residues. The germline gives CDR1 WSHSY, CDR2 SAAADI. CDR3 loop: CASSAFTGIGNTIYF. DNA of the CDR3: TGCGCCAGCAGTGCTTTCACAGGGATTGGAAACACCATATATTTT.

This rearrangement joins TRBV11-3 to TRBJ2-2; D possibly uses TRBD1 or TRBD2 (5 bases each). Trimming left V 2 bases short and J 3 bases short, with 19 bases between. CDR1 SGHNT and CDR2 YENEEA come from the germline V gene. This CDR3 is built from 18 residues. This chain's CDR3 is CASSLFSREGVDTGELFF. As DNA, the CDR3 is TGTGCCAGCAGCTTATTTTCCCGGGAAGGGGTGGACACCGGGGAGCTGTTTTTT.

The gene calls are TRBV6-6 and TRBJ2-4, with D possibly being TRBD1 (6 bases). This CDR3 contains 15 residues. The germline V and J ends were trimmed by 2 bases and 3 bases, with 11 bases remaining between them. Germline loops: CDR1 MNHNY, CDR2 SVGAGI (reference sequence). The CDR3 region is CASSYPDRFKNIQYF. The CDR3 nucleotides read TGTGCCAGCAGTTACCCGGACAGATTCAAAAACATTCAGTACTTC.

The chain links TRBV5-5 to TRBJ1-2; 9 nucleotides agree with TRBD1. Germline-derived CDR1 and CDR2 are SGHKS and YYEKEE (reference sequence). V was pared by 4 bases and J by 8 bases, with 6 bases of the junction left unmatched. There are 13 residues in the CDR3. The CDR3 spells CASSTDRGHGYTF. CDR3 coding DNA: TGTGCCAGCAGCACGGACAGGGGACACGGCTACACCTTC.

The rearrangement uses TRBV18 and TRBJ1-1, with D tentatively TRBD1 (5 bases). The V gene lost 3 bases and the J gene lost 6 bases, with 23 bases spanning the gap. CDR1 and CDR2 from the germline V gene are KGHSH and LQKENI. The CDR3 has 17 amino acids. CDR3 in DNA: TGTGCCAGCTCACCGAGGCCCCAGACACTAACGGGGGCTGAAGCTTTCTTT. Its protein is CASSPRPQTLTGAEAFF.